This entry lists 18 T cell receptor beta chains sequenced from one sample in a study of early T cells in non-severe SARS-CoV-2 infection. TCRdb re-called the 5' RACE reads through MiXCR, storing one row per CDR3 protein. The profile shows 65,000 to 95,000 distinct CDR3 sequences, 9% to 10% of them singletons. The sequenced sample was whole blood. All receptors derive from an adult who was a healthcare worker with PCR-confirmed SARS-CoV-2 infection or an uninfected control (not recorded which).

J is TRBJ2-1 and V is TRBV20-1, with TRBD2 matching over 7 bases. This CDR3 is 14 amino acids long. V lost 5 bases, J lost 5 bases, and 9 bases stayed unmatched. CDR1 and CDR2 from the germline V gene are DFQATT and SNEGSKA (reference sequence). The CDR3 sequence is CSALGLGGDNEQFF. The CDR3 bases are TGCAGTGCTTTAGGACTAGGTGGAGACAATGAGCAGTTCTTC.

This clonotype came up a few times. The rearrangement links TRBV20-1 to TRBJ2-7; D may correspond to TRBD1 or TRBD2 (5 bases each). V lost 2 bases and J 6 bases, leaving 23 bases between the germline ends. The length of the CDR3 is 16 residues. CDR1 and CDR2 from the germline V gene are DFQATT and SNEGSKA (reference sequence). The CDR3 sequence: CSARPGRSALRFEQYF. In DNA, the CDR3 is TGCAGTGCTAGACCGGGGCGGAGCGCCCTACGTTTCGAGCAGTACTTC.

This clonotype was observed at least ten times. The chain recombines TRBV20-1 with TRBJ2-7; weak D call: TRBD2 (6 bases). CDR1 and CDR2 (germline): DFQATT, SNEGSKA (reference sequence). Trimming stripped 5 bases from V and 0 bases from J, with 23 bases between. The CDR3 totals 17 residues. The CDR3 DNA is TGCAGTGCTGAATCGCCCGGGGGTAGCGGAAGCTCCTACGAGCAGTACTTC. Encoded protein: CSAESPGGSGSSYEQYF.

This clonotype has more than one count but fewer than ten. CDR3 sequence (DNA): TGTGCCAGCAAGGAGTGGGGGCGGGTCACAGATACGCAGTATTTT. As protein: CASKEWGRVTDTQYF. V gene TRBV5-6 combines with J gene TRBJ2-3; a weak D match, TRBD1 (6 bases). Germline V gene data show CDR1 as SGHDT and CDR2 as YYEEEE. Between the trimmed V and J ends, which lost 6 bases and 2 bases, there was a span of 16 bases. The CDR3 is made up of 15 amino acids. Full variable domain (rest looked up from reference TRBV5-6 and TRBJ2-3): DAGVTQSPTHLIKTRGQQVTLRCSPKSGHDTVSWYQQALGQGPQFIFQYYEEEERQRGNFPDRFSGHQFPNYSSELNVNALLLGDSALYLCASKEWGRVTDTQYFGPGTRLTVL.

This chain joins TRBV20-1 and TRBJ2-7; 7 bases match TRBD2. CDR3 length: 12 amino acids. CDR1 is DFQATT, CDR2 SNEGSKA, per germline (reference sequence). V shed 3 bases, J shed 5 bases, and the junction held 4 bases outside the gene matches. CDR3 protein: CSASREDHEQYF. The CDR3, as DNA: TGCAGTGCTAGTCGGGAGGACCACGAGCAGTACTTC.

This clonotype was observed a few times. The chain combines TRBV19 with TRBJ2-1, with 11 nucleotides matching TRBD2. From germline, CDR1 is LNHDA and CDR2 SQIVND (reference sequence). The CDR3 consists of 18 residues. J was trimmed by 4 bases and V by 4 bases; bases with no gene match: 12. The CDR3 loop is CASSTGAVAGGPYNEQFF. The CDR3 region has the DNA TGTGCCAGTAGTACGGGAGCCGTAGCGGGAGGGCCTTACAATGAGCAGTTCTTC.

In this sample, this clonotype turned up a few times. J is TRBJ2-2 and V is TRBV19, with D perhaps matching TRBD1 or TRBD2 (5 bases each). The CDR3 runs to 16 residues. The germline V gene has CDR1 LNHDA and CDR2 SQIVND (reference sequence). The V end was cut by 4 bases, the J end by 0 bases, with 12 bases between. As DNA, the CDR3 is TGTGCCAGTAGTACCCTAGGGACCGCGAACACCGGGGAGCTGTTTTTT. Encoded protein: CASSTLGTANTGELFF.

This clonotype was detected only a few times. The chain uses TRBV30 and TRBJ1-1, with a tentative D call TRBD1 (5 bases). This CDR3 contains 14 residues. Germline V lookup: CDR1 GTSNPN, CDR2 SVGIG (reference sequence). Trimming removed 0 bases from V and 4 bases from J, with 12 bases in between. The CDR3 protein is CAWSVGGTGTEAFF. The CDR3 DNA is TGTGCCTGGAGTGTTGGGGGTACGGGCACTGAAGCTTTCTTT.

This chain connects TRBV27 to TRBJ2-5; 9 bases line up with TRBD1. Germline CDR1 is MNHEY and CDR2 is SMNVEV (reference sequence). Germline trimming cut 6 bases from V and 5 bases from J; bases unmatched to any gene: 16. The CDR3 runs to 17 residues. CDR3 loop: CASRGSSLAGTGETQYF. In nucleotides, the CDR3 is TGTGCCAGCAGGGGAAGCAGCCTGGCCGGGACAGGGGAGACCCAGTACTTC.

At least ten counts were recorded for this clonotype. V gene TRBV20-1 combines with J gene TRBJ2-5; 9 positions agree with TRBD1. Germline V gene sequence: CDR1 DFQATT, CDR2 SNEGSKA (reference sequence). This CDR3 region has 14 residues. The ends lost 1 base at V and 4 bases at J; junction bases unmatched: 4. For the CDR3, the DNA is TGCAGTGCTAGAGGGACAGGGGTGTTAGAGACCCAGTACTTC. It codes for CSARGTGVLETQYF.

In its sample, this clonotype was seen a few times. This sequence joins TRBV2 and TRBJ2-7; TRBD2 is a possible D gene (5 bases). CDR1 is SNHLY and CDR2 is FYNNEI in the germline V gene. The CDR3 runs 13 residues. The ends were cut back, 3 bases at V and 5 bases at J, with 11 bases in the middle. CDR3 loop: CASSDPGRNEQYF. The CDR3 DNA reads TGTGCCAGCAGTGACCCGGGGAGAAACGAGCAGTACTTC.

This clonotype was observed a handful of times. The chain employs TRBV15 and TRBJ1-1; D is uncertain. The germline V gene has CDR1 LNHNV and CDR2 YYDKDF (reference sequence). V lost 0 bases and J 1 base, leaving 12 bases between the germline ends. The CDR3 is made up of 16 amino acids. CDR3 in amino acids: CATSRDRSIRNTEAFF. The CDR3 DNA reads TGTGCCACCAGCAGAGATCGGAGCATCCGGAACACTGAAGCTTTCTTT. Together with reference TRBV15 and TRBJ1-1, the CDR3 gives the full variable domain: DAMVIQNPRYQVTQFGKPVTLSCSQTLNHNVMYWYQQKSSQAPKLLFHYYDKDFNNEADTPDNFQSRRPNTSFCFLDIRSPGLGDTAMYLCATSRDRSIRNTEAFFGQGTRLTVV.

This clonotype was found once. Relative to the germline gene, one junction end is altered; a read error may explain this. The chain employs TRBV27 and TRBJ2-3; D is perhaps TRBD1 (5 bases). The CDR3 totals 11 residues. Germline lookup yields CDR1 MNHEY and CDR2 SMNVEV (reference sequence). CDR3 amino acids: CVSPAGWGSIF. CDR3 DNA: TGTGTCAGCCCCGCCGGCTGGGGCAGTATTTTT.

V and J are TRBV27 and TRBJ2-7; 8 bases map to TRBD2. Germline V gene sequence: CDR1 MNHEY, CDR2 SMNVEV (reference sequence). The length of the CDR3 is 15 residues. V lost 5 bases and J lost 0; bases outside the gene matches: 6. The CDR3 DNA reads TGTGCCAGCAGTCAAGTAGCGGGACCCTCCTACGAGCAGTACTTC. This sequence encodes CASSQVAGPSYEQYF.

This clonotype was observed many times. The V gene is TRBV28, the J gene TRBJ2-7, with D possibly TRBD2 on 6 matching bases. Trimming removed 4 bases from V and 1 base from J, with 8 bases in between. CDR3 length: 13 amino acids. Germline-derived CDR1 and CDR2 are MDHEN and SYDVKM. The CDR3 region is CASSSDYSYEQYF. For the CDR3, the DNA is TGTGCCAGCAGTTCGGACTATTCCTACGAGCAGTACTTC. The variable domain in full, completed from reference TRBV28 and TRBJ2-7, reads DVKVTQSSRYLVKRTGEKVFLECVQDMDHENMFWYRQDPGLGLRLIYFSYDVKMKEKGDIPEGYSVSREKKERFSLILESASTNQTSMYLCASSSDYSYEQYFGPGTRLTVT.

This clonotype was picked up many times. CDR3 nucleotides: TGTGCCAGCAGCCAAGGGACAGGGGTCTACGAGCAGTACTTC. It translates to CASSQGTGVYEQYF. The chain employs TRBV4-2 and TRBJ2-7, with 9 bases that match TRBD1. This CDR3 contains 14 residues. Germline V gene sequence: CDR1 LGHNA, CDR2 YNFKEQ. Losses at the gene ends were 1 base for V and 3 bases for J; bases not matched to a gene: 1.

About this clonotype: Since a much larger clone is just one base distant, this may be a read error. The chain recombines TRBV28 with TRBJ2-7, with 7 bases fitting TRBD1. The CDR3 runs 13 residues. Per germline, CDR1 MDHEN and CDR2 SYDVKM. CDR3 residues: CASSEGQLYELYF. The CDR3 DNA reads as TGTGCCAGCAGTGAGGGACAGCTCTACGAGCTGTACTTC.

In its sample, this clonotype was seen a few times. CDR3 sequence reads: CASSLTDRAHEQFF. CDR3 coding DNA: TGTGCCAGCAGCTTGACCGACAGGGCCCATGAGCAGTTCTTC. V and J are TRBV7-9 and TRBJ2-1; 7 bases fit TRBD1. Germline lookup yields CDR1 SEHNR and CDR2 FQNEAQ (reference sequence). Trimming cost V 3 bases and J 8 bases; bases outside gene matches: 7. The CDR3 contains 14 residues.